The 8 T cell receptor beta chains given below trace back to one sample, sequenced in a study of T cell responses to AZD1222 COVID-19 vaccine. TCRdb's table, derived via immunoSEQ multiplex PCR, lists solely in-frame clones and lacks some. This sample has 150,000 to 250,000 clones, with under 95% found just once. Sequenced here: peripheral blood, sampled 28 days after the second AZD1222 dose. Receptor source: an adult who received the AZD1222 COVID-19 vaccine.

This chain joins TRBV19 and TRBJ1-6; D call uncertain. The CDR3 totals 16 residues. Germline V gene lookup returns CDR1 LNHDA and CDR2 SQIVND (reference sequence). V was shortened by 3 bases and J by 11 bases, with 20 bases between the two germline ends. The CDR3 region is CASSIGRSTVAPPLHF. The CDR3 DNA is TGTGCCAGTAGTATTGGACGGAGTACAGTCGCGCCACCCCTCCACTTT.

The V and J genes are TRBV5-6 and TRBJ2-5; D is perhaps TRBD1 (5 bases). Germline assignment: CDR1 SGHDT and CDR2 YYEEEE. The CDR3 is 17 amino acids. V dropped 0 bases and J dropped 2 bases, with 17 bases sitting between them. CDR3 amino acids: CASSLEWGRTEQETQYF. CDR3 coding DNA: TGTGCCAGCAGCTTGGAATGGGGCCGTACGGAGCAAGAGACCCAGTACTTC.

V and J are TRBV18 and TRBJ1-3; 8 nucleotides match TRBD1. After removal of 2 bases from V and 4 bases from J, the junction contained 7 bases not matched to a gene. The CDR3 spans 16 residues. Per germline, CDR1 KGHSH and CDR2 LQKENI. Here the CDR3 DNA reads TGTGCCAGCTCACCAAGGACAGGGACGGGCGGAAACACCATATATTTT. This codes for CASSPRTGTGGNTIYF.

The gene calls are TRBV28 and TRBJ1-6; tentatively, D is TRBD1 (5 bases). Looked up from germline, CDR1 is MDHEN and CDR2 is SYDVKM. The CDR3 length is 18 residues. Trimming removed 3 bases from V and 0 bases from J, with 15 bases in between. CDR3 protein: CASSLTGRGFSYNSPLHF. CDR3 coding DNA: TGTGCCAGCAGTTTGACGGGGCGAGGTTTCTCCTATAATTCACCCCTCCACTTT.

The gene calls are TRBV7-3 and TRBJ1-3, with 9 bases that match TRBD1. The junction had 18 bases not matched to a gene; V was cut back by 10 bases and J by 8 bases. The length of the CDR3 is 16 residues. Germline V gives CDR1 SGHTA, CDR2 FQGTGA. The CDR3 spells CATISGTGSLRDTIYF. DNA for the CDR3: TGTGCCACCATATCTGGGACAGGGAGTTTGAGGGACACCATATATTTT.

Of note for this clone: The sample carries other DNA sequences with the same CDR3. This chain uses TRBV6-5 with TRBJ1-4; TRBD1 aligns across 9 bases. Germline V CDR1 and CDR2: MNHEY, SVGAGI. The CDR3 length is 14 residues. V gave up 5 bases and J gave up 7 bases; unmatched junction bases: 5. CDR3 region: CASSRDRGGEKLFF. As DNA, the CDR3 is TGTGCCAGCAGTCGAGACAGGGGGGGTGAAAAACTGTTTTTT.

The chain is built from TRBV5-4 and TRBJ1-3, with D uncertain. CDR1 SGHNT and CDR2 YYREEE come from the germline V gene (reference sequence). CDR3 size: 12 residues. The V end lost 3 bases, the J end lost 2 bases, and 3 bases lay between the germline ends. CDR3 sequence (DNA): TGTGCCAGCAGCTACGCTGGAAACACCATATATTTT. It specifies CASSYAGNTIYF.

This clone came up once. The chain joins TRBV28 to TRBJ1-1; TRBD1 matches at 7 bases. V gave up 5 bases and J gave up 2 bases; unmatched junction bases: 8. CDR1 is MDHEN and CDR2 is SYDVKM in the germline V gene. The CDR3 extends over 15 amino acids. The DNA of the CDR3 is TGTGCCAGCAGTCTCCTCATAGGGGGCAACACTGAAGCTTTCTTT. This codes for CASSLLIGGNTEAFF.